A selection of T cell receptor beta chains follows, all from one sample in a study of PD-1 blockade in classical Hodgkin lymphoma. The method was immunoSEQ multiplex PCR; TCRdb's version includes in-frame clones alone and lacks a portion of them. Of roughly 100,000 clones listed, roughly 73% are singletons. The input for sequencing was peripheral blood mononuclear cells (PBMCs), taken before the fourth cycle of nivolumab. All receptors derive from a human donor with classical Hodgkin lymphoma. The CDR3 runs from the conserved cysteine through the conserved F or W. The D gene is left open where the match is weak. Size is stated for part of the rows, as once, few or many counts, or as a class when the clone is expanded.

clone size: NA
D gene: TRBD1
J gene: TRBJ1-3
V gene: TRBV2
CDR3 protein: CASSWDRVVSGNTIYF
CDR3 DNA: TGTGCCAGCAGCTGGGACAGGGTAGTATCTGGAAACACCATATATTTT

clone size: NA
D gene: NA
J gene: TRBJ2-3
V gene: TRBV30
CDR3 protein: CAWSKPATDTQYF
CDR3 DNA: TGTGCCTGGAGTAAGCCAGCAACAGATACGCAGTATTTT

clone size: once
D gene: NA
J gene: TRBJ2-2
V gene: TRBV11-2
CDR3 protein: CASSPTGELFF
CDR3 DNA: TGTGCCAGCAGCCCCACCGGGGAGCTGTTTTTT

clone size: NA
D gene: NA
J gene: TRBJ2-7
V gene: TRBV7-9
CDR3 protein: CASSFSSYEQYF
CDR3 DNA: TGTGCCAGCAGCTTTAGCTCCTACGAGCAGTACTTC

clone size: NA
D gene: NA
J gene: TRBJ2-3
V gene: TRBV7-2
CDR3 protein: CASSLGASTDTQYF
CDR3 DNA: TGTGCCAGCAGCTTAGGGGCTAGCACAGATACGCAGTATTTT

clone size: NA
D gene: NA
J gene: TRBJ2-3
V gene: TRBV6-4
CDR3 protein: CASSDEGQGRDTQYF
CDR3 DNA: TGTGCCAGCAGTGACGAAGGGCAGGGTCGGGATACGCAGTATTTT

clone size: NA
D gene: NA
J gene: TRBJ1-6
V gene: TRBV6-5
CDR3 protein: CASSYGWELYNSPLHF
CDR3 DNA: TGTGCCAGCAGTTACGGGTGGGAACTCTATAATTCACCCCTCCACTTT

clone size: NA
D gene: NA
J gene: TRBJ1-1
V gene: TRBV7-2
CDR3 protein: CASSLVGEAFF
CDR3 DNA: TGTGCCAGCAGCTTAGTGGGTGAAGCTTTCTTT

clone size: NA
D gene: NA
J gene: TRBJ2-1
V gene: TRBV21-1
CDR3 protein: CASSKASGRDFRYNEQFF
CDR3 DNA: TGTGCCAGCAGCAAAGCGAGCGGGAGAGATTTCCGCTACAATGAGCAGTTCTTC

clone size: few
D gene: NA
J gene: TRBJ1-1
V gene: TRBV7-2
CDR3 protein: CASSRIQGLNTEAFF
CDR3 DNA: TGTGCCAGCAGTCGTATCCAGGGGCTGAACACTGAAGCTTTCTTT

clone size: NA
D gene: NA
J gene: TRBJ1-5
V gene: TRBV27
CDR3 protein: CASSSPYSNQPQHF
CDR3 DNA: TGTGCCAGCAGTTCGCCTTATAGCAATCAGCCCCAGCATTTT

clone size: NA
D gene: TRBD1
J gene: TRBJ1-5
V gene: TRBV5-1
CDR3 protein: CASSFQGAGQPQHF
CDR3 DNA: TGCGCCAGCAGCTTCCAGGGGGCAGGGCAGCCCCAGCATTTT

clone size: NA
D gene: TRBD2
J gene: TRBJ2-2
V gene: TRBV7-2
CDR3 protein: CASSPSGGAGDTGELFF
CDR3 DNA: TGTGCCAGCAGCCCATCGGGGGGGGCGGGAGATACCGGGGAGCTGTTTTTT

clone size: many
D gene: NA
J gene: TRBJ2-7
V gene: TRBV5-1
CDR3 protein: CASSLKGTYEQYF
CDR3 DNA: TGCGCCAGCAGCTTGAAGGGGACCTACGAGCAGTACTTC

clone size: NA
D gene: NA
J gene: TRBJ1-1
V gene: TRBV7-3
CDR3 protein: CASTQTGLGTEAFF
CDR3 DNA: TGTGCCAGCACCCAAACAGGGTTGGGCACTGAAGCTTTCTTT

clone size: NA
D gene: NA
J gene: TRBJ1-6
V gene: TRBV2
CDR3 protein: CASSENGGRYNSPLHF
CDR3 DNA: TGTGCCAGCAGTGAAAACGGGGGACGCTATAATTCACCCCTCCACTTT

clone size: few
D gene: TRBD2
J gene: TRBJ2-7
V gene: TRBV19
CDR3 protein: CAIRPPGGMNYEQYF
CDR3 DNA: TGTGCCATCCGACCCCCGGGGGGAATGAACTACGAGCAGTACTTC

clone size: few
D gene: NA
J gene: TRBJ1-1
V gene: TRBV5-1
CDR3 protein: CASSLNRDVAFF
CDR3 DNA: TGCGCCAGCAGCTTGAACAGGGATGTGGCTTTCTTT

clone size: NA
D gene: NA
J gene: TRBJ2-7
V gene: TRBV4-1
CDR3 protein: CASSPLRRDTSSEQYF
CDR3 DNA: TGCGCCAGCAGCCCTCTACGACGGGACACTTCGTCCGAGCAGTACTTC

clone size: NA
D gene: NA
J gene: TRBJ1-1
V gene: TRBV7-9
CDR3 protein: CASSFLGGEAFF
CDR3 DNA: TGTGCCAGCAGCTTCTTAGGGGGGGAAGCTTTCTTT

clone size: NA
D gene: TRBD1
J gene: TRBJ2-3
V gene: TRBV28
CDR3 protein: CASSGLMGQTEDTQYF
CDR3 DNA: TGTGCCAGCAGCGGTCTCATGGGACAGACGGAAGATACGCAGTATTTT

clone size: NA
D gene: NA
J gene: TRBJ1-5
V gene: TRBV6-6
CDR3 protein: CASSPLGDLGNQPQHF
CDR3 DNA: TGTGCCAGCAGCCCTTTGGGGGATTTAGGCAATCAGCCCCAGCATTTT

clone size: NA
D gene: NA
J gene: TRBJ1-5
V gene: TRBV6-6
CDR3 protein: CASSYSTEQPQHF
CDR3 DNA: TGTGCCAGCAGTTACTCGACAGAGCAGCCCCAGCATTTT

clone size: NA
D gene: TRBD2
J gene: TRBJ2-5
V gene: TRBV2
CDR3 protein: CASSGTSGGLLETQYF
CDR3 DNA: TGTGCCAGCAGTGGGACTAGCGGGGGGCTGCTGGAGACCCAGTACTTC

clone size: NA
D gene: TRBD1
J gene: TRBJ2-7
V gene: TRBV7-3
CDR3 protein: CASSLNRGNEQYF
CDR3 DNA: TGTGCCAGCAGCTTAAACAGGGGGAACGAGCAGTACTTC

clone size: once
D gene: NA
J gene: TRBJ2-4
V gene: TRBV18
CDR3 protein: CASSQGHSDIQYF
CDR3 DNA: TGTGCCAGCTCACAGGGACATTCCGACATTCAGTACTTC

clone size: NA
D gene: TRBD2
J gene: TRBJ2-1
V gene: TRBV28
CDR3 protein: CATTLAGVSYNEQFF
CDR3 DNA: TGTGCCACCACTTTAGCGGGAGTCTCCTACAATGAGCAGTTCTTC

clone size: few
D gene: TRBD1
J gene: TRBJ2-7
V gene: TRBV9
CDR3 protein: CASSVGQGAYEQYF
CDR3 DNA: TGTGCCAGCAGCGTAGGGCAGGGGGCCTACGAGCAGTACTTC

clone size: NA
D gene: NA
J gene: TRBJ1-1
V gene: TRBV5-6
CDR3 protein: CASGGNTEAFF
CDR3 DNA: TGTGCCAGCGGAGGAAACACTGAAGCTTTCTTT

clone size: few
D gene: TRBD1
J gene: TRBJ1-3
V gene: TRBV5-6
CDR3 protein: CASSYPGQGYGNTIYF
CDR3 DNA: TGTGCCAGCAGCTATCCGGGACAGGGGTATGGAAACACCATATATTTT

clone size: NA
D gene: TRBD2
J gene: TRBJ2-5
V gene: TRBV4-1
CDR3 protein: CASSQLAGALQETQYF
CDR3 DNA: TGCGCCAGCAGCCAACTAGCGGGGGCCCTCCAAGAGACCCAGTACTTC